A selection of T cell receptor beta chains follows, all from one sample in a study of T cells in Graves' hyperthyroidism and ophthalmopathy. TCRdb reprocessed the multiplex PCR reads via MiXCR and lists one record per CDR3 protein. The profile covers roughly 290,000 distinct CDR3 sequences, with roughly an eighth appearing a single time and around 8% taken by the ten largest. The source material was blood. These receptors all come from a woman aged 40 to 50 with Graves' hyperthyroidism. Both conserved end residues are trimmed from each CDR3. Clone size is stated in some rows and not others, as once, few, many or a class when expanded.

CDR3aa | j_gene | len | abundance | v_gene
ASGTSGTVGY | TRBJ2-5 | 10 | - | TRBV28
ATLNPTLRVFGYT | TRBJ1-2 | 13 | many | TRBV7-2
ASSFRGGPTDTQY | TRBJ2-3 | 13 | few | TRBV7-9
ASSPGRDSYEQY | TRBJ2-7 | 12 | - | TRBV7-2
ASSEAQDGKETQY | TRBJ2-5 | 13 | many | TRBV6-1
ASSFRQDPQDTQY | TRBJ2-3 | 13 | - | TRBV19
ASSVSRGVQETQY | TRBJ2-5 | 13 | many | TRBV9
ASSQANSNQPQH | TRBJ1-5 | 12 | many | TRBV3-1
ASGGETQY | TRBJ2-5 | 8 | many | TRBV28
SATRWLYEQY | TRBJ2-7 | 10 | - | TRBV20-1
ASRLTGISSGNTIY | TRBJ1-3 | 14 | - | TRBV19
ASSLRWGRRYNEQF | TRBJ2-1 | 14 | - | TRBV19
ASSLGQLSYEQY | TRBJ2-7 | 12 | - | TRBV9
ASSVTSSSYNEQF | TRBJ2-1 | 13 | many | TRBV9
SAREGGGSSEAF | TRBJ1-1 | 12 | few | TRBV20-1
ASSTSGTSNNEQF | TRBJ2-1 | 13 | many | TRBV11-2
ASGLFLTGRMNTEAF | TRBJ1-1 | 15 | many | TRBV12-5
ASKGANVLT | TRBJ2-6 | 9 | few | TRBV12-3/TRBV12-4
ASSFRSGFGANVLT | TRBJ2-6 | 14 | many | TRBV12-3/TRBV12-4
AWSVGGLALDEQF | TRBJ2-1 | 13 | many | TRBV30
ASSRDREQYNSPLH | TRBJ1-6 | 14 | few | TRBV5-6
ATLGDYYNEQF | TRBJ2-1 | 11 | once | TRBV9
ASSENRGGNEKLF | TRBJ1-4 | 13 | many | TRBV6-1
ASSLAGTGGNTEAF | TRBJ1-1 | 14 | many | TRBV5-5
ASRQGTVGNQPPH | TRBJ1-5 | 13 | - | TRBV6-1
ASRRTGTNEQF | TRBJ2-1 | 11 | - | TRBV10-1
ASSQDTHGNTIY | TRBJ1-3 | 12 | many | TRBV3-1